A selection of T cell receptor beta chains follows, all from one sample in a study of OX40 agonist ivuxolimab in advanced cancers. Using immunoSEQ multiplex PCR, the repertoire was profiled, and TCRdb retains in-frame clones only, with some absent. The sample carries some 17,000 clones, 87% recorded once. The sequencing here drew on CD4+ or CD8+ T cells sorted from blood, taken in a trial of the OX40 agonist ivuxolimab. Receptors were obtained from an adult with an advanced solid tumor such as melanoma, head and neck, liver or kidney cancer. The CDR3 runs from the conserved cysteine through the conserved F or W. D genes are given only for firm matches. A row's size may be missing; if present it is once, few, many or a size class.

large	TRBD1	TRBJ2-7	TRBV4-2	15	TGTGCCAGCAGCCAAAAGGGGGACAGGAGTGAGGAGCAGTACTTC	CASSQKGDRSEEQYF
NA	NA	TRBJ1-1	TRBV7-9	14	TGTGCCAGCAGCTTAGTGCGGGGGATCGCTGAAGCTTTCTTT	CASSLVRGIAEAFF
once	NA	TRBJ2-1	TRBV5-5	13	TGTGCCAGCAGCCCTGGACTTGGCATTGAGCAGTTCTTC	CASSPGLGIEQFF
NA	TRBD2	TRBJ2-7	TRBV4-2	18	TGTGCCAGCAGCCACAAGCCGGGACTAGCGGGAGGAATCTACGAGCAGTACTTC	CASSHKPGLAGGIYEQYF
NA	TRBD1	TRBJ2-2	TRBV5-1	17	TGCGCCAGCAGCACTTACTTCGAGACAGGGCACACCGGGGAGCTGTTTTTT	CASSTYFETGHTGELFF
NA	TRBD2	TRBJ2-1	TRBV9	15	TGTGCCAGCAGCGGGACTAGCGGGACCGTGGATGAGCAGTTCTTC	CASSGTSGTVDEQFF
NA	TRBD2	TRBJ2-4	TRBV4-3	17	TGCGCCAGCAGCCAAGCCTCTAGCGGGAGGGCCTGGAACATTCAGTACTTC	CASSQASSGRAWNIQYF
NA	TRBD1	TRBJ2-7	TRBV28	13	TGTGCCAGCAGGACAGGGAGCTCCTACGAGCAGTACTTC	CASRTGSSYEQYF
NA	NA	TRBJ1-5	TRBV27	14	TGTGCCAGCAGTTTGTTGGGGGGAGACCAGCCCCAGCATTTT	CASSLLGGDQPQHF
NA	TRBD1	TRBJ1-1	TRBV28	17	TGTGCCAGCAGTTCTGATCTGGACAGGGATCTGAACACTGAAGCTTTCTTT	CASSSDLDRDLNTEAFF
NA	NA	TRBJ2-5	TRBV7-9	14	TGTGCCAGCAGCTCTGCGGGTTACCAAGAGACCCAGTACTTC	CASSSAGYQETQYF